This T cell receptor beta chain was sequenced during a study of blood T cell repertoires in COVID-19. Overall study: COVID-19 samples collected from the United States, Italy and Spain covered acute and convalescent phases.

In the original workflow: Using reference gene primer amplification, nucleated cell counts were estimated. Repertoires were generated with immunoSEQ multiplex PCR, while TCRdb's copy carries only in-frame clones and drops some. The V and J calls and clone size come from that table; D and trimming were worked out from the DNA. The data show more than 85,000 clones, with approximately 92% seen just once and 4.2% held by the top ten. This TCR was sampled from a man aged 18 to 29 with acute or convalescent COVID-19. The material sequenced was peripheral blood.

The CDR3 DNA sequence: TGTGCCAGCAGCCCTTCACTCGCAGGGGGCAGCTATGGCTACACCTTC. Encoded protein: CASSPSLAGGSYGYTF. The V and J genes are TRBV14 and TRBJ1-2, with 8 bases identical to TRBD1. CDR1 is SGHDN and CDR2 is FVKESK in the germline V gene. Germline trimming cut 4 bases from V and 4 bases from J; bases unmatched to any gene: 11. The CDR3 has 16 amino acids.